Below are 19 T cell receptor beta chains sequenced from a single sample in a study of T cell repertoires in cytomegalovirus infection. Antigens for these TCRs are unknown. In TCRdb, the reads were re-called with MiXCR into one record per CDR3 protein. The table lists 340,000 or so distinct CDR3 sequences, just under 25% of them singletons, with about an eighth in the top ten. Here the sequenced sample was cultured PBMCs, taken from culture after CMV antigen stimulation. These TCRs come from a human donor in good health (CMV status not recorded). Some clones in this sample may be carry-over from other donors' samples.

Ten or more counts support this clonotype. The chain joins TRBV7-3 to TRBJ2-2; D unresolved. CDR3 length: 14 residues. V dropped 5 bases and J dropped 4 bases, with 11 bases sitting between them. Germline V CDR1 and CDR2: SGHTA, FQGTGA. CDR3 in DNA: TGTGCCAGCAGCACACGGGCCTTCACCGGGGAGCTGTTTTTT. Translated, it gives CASSTRAFTGELFF.

This clonotype was counted between two and nine times. The chain carries TRBV5-6 and TRBJ1-5; perhaps TRBD1 as D (6 bases). Deletions cut 3 bases from V and 9 bases from J, with 16 bases between. The CDR3 consists of 14 residues. Germline lookup yields CDR1 SGHDT and CDR2 YYEEEE. The CDR3 DNA reads TGTGCCAGCAGCTACGGGACACCACGGGGGCCCCAGCATTTT. Amino acid sequence: CASSYGTPRGPQHF.

The chain recombines TRBV6-4 with TRBJ2-3; unclear D gene. The CDR3 sequence is 14 residues long. Per the germline V gene, CDR1 is MRHNA and CDR2 is SNTAGT. V was trimmed by 3 bases and J by 0 bases, leaving 7 bases between them. In nucleotides, the CDR3 is TGTGCCAGCAGTGAAGGTGCTAGCACAGATACGCAGTATTTT. It is translated as CASSEGASTDTQYF.

This CDR3 is CASSLGTGTGELFF. The DNA for the CDR3 is TGTGCCAGCAGCTTAGGGACAGGCACCGGGGAGCTGTTTTTT. The gene calls are TRBV11-3 and TRBJ2-2; 7 nucleotides align to TRBD1. The CDR3 covers 14 residues. Germline lookup yields CDR1 SGHNT and CDR2 YENEEA. V shed 1 base, J shed 4 bases, and the junction held 0 bases outside the gene matches.

This clonotype was seen at least ten times. CDR3 bases: TGTGCCAGCGGCCCCCTGAACACTGAAGCTTTCTTT. It specifies CASGPLNTEAFF. V gene TRBV7-2 combines with J gene TRBJ1-1; D call uncertain. The CDR3 is made up of 12 amino acids. CDR1 and CDR2 from the germline V gene are SGHTA and FQGNSA. Trimming took off 8 bases at V and 0 bases at J, with 7 bases between the two ends.

This chain connects TRBV30 to TRBJ1-2; no clear D gene. The V and J ends lost 3 bases and 2 bases respectively, with 10 bases between them. The CDR3 has 13 amino acids. The germline V gene has CDR1 GTSNPN and CDR2 SVGIG (reference sequence). The CDR3 sequence is CAWSSTPNYGYTF. Here the CDR3 DNA reads TGTGCCTGGAGCTCAACCCCGAACTATGGCTACACCTTC. Filled out from reference TRBV30 and TRBJ1-2, the complete variable domain reads SQTIHQWPATLVQPVGSPLSLECTVEGTSNPNLYWYRQAAGRGLQLLFYSVGIGQISSEVPQNLSASRPQDRQFILSSKKLLLSDSGFYLCAWSSTPNYGYTFGSGTRLTVV.

This chain connects TRBV7-2 to TRBJ2-5, with 7 positions matching TRBD2. V trimming: 5 bases; J trimming: 9 bases; junction bases outside the gene matches: 18. CDR3 length: 16 residues. Germline V gene data show CDR1 as SGHTA and CDR2 as FQGNSA. The CDR3 nucleotides are TGTGCCAGCAGCCCAGCGTCATGGGGGGGTGGAGGGGCCCAGTACTTC. This encodes CASSPASWGGGGAQYF.

The chain couples TRBV12-3 or TRBV12-4 to TRBJ2-3, with TRBD2 identical over 10 bases. This CDR3 is 15 amino acids long. V was clipped by 4 bases and J by 2 bases; unmatched bases: 3. For the CDR3, the DNA is TGTGCCAGCAGTTCCACTAGCGGGGTCACAGATACGCAGTATTTT. This sequence encodes CASSSTSGVTDTQYF.

This clonotype was observed a handful of times. V is TRBV5-1 and J is TRBJ2-7; 11 bases are a match to TRBD2. CDR3 length: 15 residues. With 0 bases clipped from V and 4 bases from J, the junction kept 3 bases outside the gene matches. Germline-derived CDR1 and CDR2 are SGHRS and YFSETQ. The CDR3 loop reads CASSLDGTSGYEQYF. The CDR3 DNA is TGCGCCAGCAGCTTGGATGGGACTAGCGGATACGAGCAGTACTTC. The full variable domain, rest sourced from reference TRBV5-1 and TRBJ2-7, is KAGVTQTPRYLIKTRGQQVTLSCSPISGHRSVSWYQQTPGQGLQFLFEYFSETQRNKGNFPGRFSGRQFSNSRSEMNVSTLELGDSALYLCASSLDGTSGYEQYFGPGTRLTVT.

J is TRBJ2-1 and V is TRBV29-1; no definite D call. The CDR3 consists of 13 residues. Trimming removed 7 bases at V and 4 bases at J, with 14 bases between. Germline lookup yields CDR1 SQVTM and CDR2 ANQGSEA. CDR3 coding DNA: TGCAGCGCCGGCAGACGCGAATACAATGAGCAGTTCTTC. This gives the protein CSAGRREYNEQFF.

This clonotype was seen just once. J is TRBJ1-4 and V is TRBV9, with D uncertain. Looked up from germline, CDR1 is SGDLS and CDR2 is YYNGEE. The V and J ends lost 0 bases and 10 bases respectively, with 10 bases between them. The length of the CDR3 is 13 residues. CDR3 amino acids: CASSVVESGKLFF. CDR3 bases: TGTGCCAGCAGCGTAGTGGAGTCCGGAAAACTGTTTTTT.

With respect to this clonotype: A much larger clone lies a single base off, so this may be a read error. The chain employs TRBV7-2 and TRBJ1-4; D uncertain. Looked up from germline, CDR1 is SGHTA and CDR2 is FQGNSA. The CDR3 sequence is 15 residues long. V dropped 1 base and J dropped 3 bases, with 9 bases sitting between them. CDR3 in DNA: TGTGCCAGCAGCTTAGAAGGGAGAGCTAATGAAAAACTGTTTTTT. The encoded protein is CASSLEGRANEKLFF.

This clonotype was picked up a small number of times. This chain connects TRBV29-1 to TRBJ2-1, with 16 bases lining up with TRBD2. This CDR3 is built from 14 residues. V shed 7 bases, J shed 9 bases, and the junction held 6 bases outside the gene matches. Germline V gene lookup returns CDR1 SQVTM and CDR2 ANQGSEA. CDR3 coding DNA: TGCAGCGGGAGGGGGACTAGCGGGAGGGGTGAGCAGTTCTTC. Protein sequence: CSGRGTSGRGEQFF.

This chain uses TRBV12-5 with TRBJ1-3, with TRBD1 as a possible D gene (6 bases). The length of the CDR3 is 17 residues. Germline CDR1 reads LGHNT; CDR2 reads FRNRAP. V lost 8 bases and J 3 bases, leaving 23 bases between the germline ends. CDR3 sequence (DNA): TGTGCTAGTCACCAGCTAACGGGGGGGCTGAGTGGAAACACCATATATTTT. It specifies CASHQLTGGLSGNTIYF.

A few counts support this clonotype. This rearrangement joins TRBV25-1 to TRBJ1-2; maybe TRBD1 (5 bases). Germline loops: CDR1 MGHDK, CDR2 SYGVNS. The CDR3 has 12 residues. Deletions cut 6 bases from V and 6 bases from J, with 11 bases between. In nucleotides, the CDR3 is TGTGCCAGCAGACCTGGGGCGGATGGCTACACCTTC. Amino acids: CASRPGADGYTF.

A word on this clonotype: This sequence may be a read error, since a much larger clone differs from it by one base. The chain carries TRBV7-2 and TRBJ1-2, with a tentative D call TRBD1 (5 bases). CDR3 size: 14 residues. The germline V gene has CDR1 SGHTA and CDR2 FQGNSA. Deletions cut 4 bases from V and 8 bases from J, with 17 bases between. In DNA form, the CDR3 reads TGTGCCAGCAGCTGTAACGGGGGGGAGGGGGGCTACACCTTC. Protein product: CASSCNGGEGGYTF.

This clonotype appeared a few times. The rearrangement links TRBV7-2 to TRBJ1-3; a weak D match, TRBD1 (5 bases). V gave up 4 bases and J gave up 1 base, with 14 bases separating them. The germline gives CDR1 SGHTA, CDR2 FQGNSA. This CDR3 is built from 16 residues. The CDR3 nucleotides read TGTGCCAGCAGCTCGTACCCCGGGGGTTCTGGAAACACCATATATTTT. It encodes CASSSYPGGSGNTIYF.

The chain couples TRBV29-1 to TRBJ2-7; the D is unclear. This CDR3 is 11 amino acids long. Trimming removed 2 bases at V and 7 bases at J, with 9 bases between. CDR1 and CDR2 from the germline V gene are SQVTM and ANQGSEA. The CDR3 is CSVELVGEQYV. CDR3 in DNA: TGCAGCGTTGAATTGGTGGGGGAGCAGTACGTC.

The gene calls are TRBV30 and TRBJ2-2; TRBD2 agrees at 8 bases. CDR3 length equals 15 residues. V dropped 6 bases and J dropped 3; count of bases not matched to a gene: 9. Per the germline V gene, CDR1 is GTSNPN and CDR2 is SVGIG (reference sequence). The DNA of the CDR3 is TGTGCCTGTCTAAGGCGGGAGGCCTACACCGGGGAGCTGTTTTTT. Amino acids: CACLRREAYTGELFF.